This T cell receptor (beta chain) was profiled in a study of blood T cell repertoires in COVID-19. Background on the study: COVID-19 samples from acute and convalescent phases originated in the United States, Italy and Spain. The cDNA or gDNA used as material had been derived from T cells, B-cell-depleted T cells, or PBMCs.

Per the study methods: Estimated nucleated cell counts came from reference gene primer amplification. The assay was immunoSEQ multiplex PCR, and TCRdb's table has in-frame clones only and misses some. The DNA gave D and trimming, while V, J and clone size come from that table. Here the sample spans under 350,000 clones, under 90% being singletons. The receptor was derived from a man aged 45-65 years with acute or convalescent COVID-19. The specimen was peripheral blood.

This CDR3 reads CASSQSETQYF. Here the CDR3 DNA reads TGTGCCAGCAGCCAATCGGAGACCCAGTACTTC. The rearrangement joins TRBV3-1 (or the pseudogene TRBV3-2) to TRBJ2-5; D is uncertain. Germline assignment: CDR1 LGHDT and CDR2 YNNKEL (reference sequence). The CDR3 extends over 11 amino acids. V dropped 2 bases and J dropped 5 bases, with 3 bases sitting between them.